This T cell receptor beta chain appears in the sequencing data of a study of tumor and adjacent non-tumor tissue in lung cancer. Three rounds of nested PCR, following a modified ARM-PCR protocol, produced the TCRbeta library. One entry per CDR3 protein results from TCRdb running MiXCR on the multiplex PCR reads. Of about 75,000 distinct CDR3 sequences in the sample, under 85% were seen once. The CDR3 length is 16 residues. In germline, CDR1 is DFQATT, CDR2 SNEGSKA (reference sequence). RNA was extracted from bulk tissue without any cell sorting. Worth noting for this clonotype: At one end, the junction sequence differs from germline, possibly due to a read error.

Sequenced: lung tumor tissue. The rearrangement joins TRBV20-1 to TRBJ2-1; 12 bases match TRBD2. The receptor was isolated from a woman aged 45-65 years with non-small cell lung cancer. The CDR3: CSVSARLAGAVYEQLF. CDR3 nucleotides: TGCAGTGTTAGTGCCAGACTAGCGGGAGCGGTCTATGAGCAGCTCTTC.